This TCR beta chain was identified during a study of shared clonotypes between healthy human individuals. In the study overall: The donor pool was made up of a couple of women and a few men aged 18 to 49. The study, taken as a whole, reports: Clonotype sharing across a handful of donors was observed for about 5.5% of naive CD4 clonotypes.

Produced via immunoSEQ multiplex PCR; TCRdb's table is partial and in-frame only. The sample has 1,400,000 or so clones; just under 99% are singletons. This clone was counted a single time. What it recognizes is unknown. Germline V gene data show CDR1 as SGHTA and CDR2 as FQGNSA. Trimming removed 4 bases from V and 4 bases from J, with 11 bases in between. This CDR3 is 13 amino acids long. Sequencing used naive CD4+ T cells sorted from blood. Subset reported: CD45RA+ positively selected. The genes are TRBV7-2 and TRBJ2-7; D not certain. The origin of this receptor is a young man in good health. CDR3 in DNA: TGTGCCAGCAGCTCCGGCGGACGGTACGAGCAGTACTTC. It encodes CASSSGGRYEQYF.